Listed here are 8 T cell receptor beta chains from one sample, sequenced in a study of shared clonotypes between healthy human individuals. Clones were sequenced by immunoSEQ multiplex PCR, and TCRdb holds only the in-frame ones, with some missing. The data show 2,500,000 or so clones, roughly 93% seen once. The sequencing sample was made of naive CD4+ T cells from PBMCs. Subset here: CD45RA+ positively selected. These receptors were obtained from a man between 18 and 29 years old in good health. Some clones in this sample may be carry-over from other donors' samples.

In DNA form, the CDR3 reads TGTGCCAGCAGCCGCAGACAAACCTACGAGCAGTACTTC. Its protein product is CASSRRQTYEQYF. V gene TRBV27 combines with J gene TRBJ2-7; no reliable D call. Germline V gene data show CDR1 as MNHEY and CDR2 as SMNVEV (reference sequence). The CDR3 length is 13 residues. V was cut by 6 bases and J by 2 bases, with 11 bases left in between.

V is TRBV6-1 and J is TRBJ2-2, with 7 bases matching TRBD1. The V gene's germline CDR1 is MNHNS and CDR2 SASEGT. The CDR3 is 14 residues long. Trimming removed 4 bases from V and 6 bases from J; junction bases left unmatched: 5. CDR3: CASSVTGRAGELFF. The CDR3 DNA follows: TGTGCCAGCAGTGTGACAGGGCGGGCCGGGGAGCTGTTTTTT.

This chain joins TRBV18 and TRBJ1-1; the match to TRBD1 covers 7 bases. Looked up from germline, CDR1 is KGHSH and CDR2 is LQKENI. The CDR3 contains 14 residues. V dropped 7 bases and J dropped 1; count of bases not matched to a gene: 6. In DNA, the CDR3 is TGTGCCAGCTGCCAGGGGGGGTCGAACACTGAAGCTTTCTTT. Translation gives CASCQGGSNTEAFF.

A single count supports this clone. This chain uses TRBV2 with TRBJ2-5; D is unclear. Germline V CDR1 and CDR2: SNHLY, FYNNEI. The CDR3 runs to 11 residues. Trimming took off 4 bases at V and 7 bases at J, with 7 bases between the two ends. The CDR3 loop is CASSALGTQYF. As DNA, the CDR3 is TGTGCCAGCAGTGCATTGGGGACCCAGTACTTC. The whole variable domain, remainder taken from reference TRBV2 and TRBJ2-5, is EPEVTQTPSHQVTQMGQEVILRCVPISNHLYFYWYRQILGQKVEFLVSFYNNEISEKSEIFDDQFSVERPDGSNFTLKIRSTKLEDSAMYFCASSALGTQYFGPGTRLLVL.

This clone appeared once. Other DNA sequences in the same sample also yield this CDR3. The chain employs TRBV28 and TRBJ1-3, with D possibly TRBD1 on 6 matching bases. The CDR3 covers 15 residues. V was cut by 2 bases and J by 0 bases, with 8 bases left in between. CDR1 is MDHEN, CDR2 SYDVKM, per germline. The CDR3 is CASSLRQVSGNTIYF. In DNA, the CDR3 is TGTGCCAGCAGTTTACGACAGGTCTCTGGAAACACCATATATTTT.

V is TRBV6-1 and J is TRBJ2-3; the D is unclear. Looked up from germline, CDR1 is MNHNS and CDR2 is SASEGT. This CDR3 spans 14 amino acids. Trimming shortened V by 6 bases and J by 0 bases, and 10 bases separated the two germline ends. CDR3 coding DNA: TGTGCCAGCAGGAGCAGCCAGAGCACAGATACGCAGTATTTT. Protein: CASRSSQSTDTQYF.

The gene calls are TRBV7-2 and TRBJ2-2, with D perhaps matching TRBD1 (5 bases). The V gene lost 3 bases and the J gene lost 4 bases, with 12 bases spanning the gap. CDR1 is SGHTA, CDR2 FQGNSA, per germline. This CDR3 region has 15 residues. The CDR3 nucleotides read TGTGCCAGCAGCTTTAACGCAGGGCGCACCGGGGAGCTGTTTTTT. Amino acids: CASSFNAGRTGELFF.

This chain uses TRBV28 with TRBJ1-2; TRBD1 matches 9 bases. The germline gives CDR1 MDHEN, CDR2 SYDVKM. The trim removed 7 bases at V and 0 bases at J, leaving 6 bases unmatched. CDR3 length: 15 residues. The DNA for the CDR3 is TGTGCCAGCATAGGGACAGGGTGGCCTAACTATGGCTACACCTTC. It is translated as CASIGTGWPNYGYTF.